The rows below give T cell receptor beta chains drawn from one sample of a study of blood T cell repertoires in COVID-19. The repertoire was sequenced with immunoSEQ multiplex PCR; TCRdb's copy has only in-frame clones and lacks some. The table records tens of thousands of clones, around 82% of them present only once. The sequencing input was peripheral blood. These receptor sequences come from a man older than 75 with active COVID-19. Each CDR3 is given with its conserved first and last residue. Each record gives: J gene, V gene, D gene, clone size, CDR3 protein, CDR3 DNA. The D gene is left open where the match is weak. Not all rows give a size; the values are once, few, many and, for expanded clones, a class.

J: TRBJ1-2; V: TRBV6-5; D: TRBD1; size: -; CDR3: CASSYEGANYYYGYTF; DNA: TGTGCCAGCAGTTACGAGGGGGCGAATTACTACTATGGCTACACCTTC
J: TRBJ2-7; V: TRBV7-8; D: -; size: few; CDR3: CASRPKGTNNYEQYF; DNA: TGTGCCAGCAGGCCTAAGGGGACAAATAACTACGAGCAGTACTTC
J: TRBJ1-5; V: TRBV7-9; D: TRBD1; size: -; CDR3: CASSKKAGTDSNQPQHF; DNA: TGTGCCAGCAGCAAAAAAGCCGGGACAGATAGCAATCAGCCCCAGCATTTT
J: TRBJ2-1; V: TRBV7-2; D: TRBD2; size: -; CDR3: CASSLRALAGPIYNEQFF; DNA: TGTGCCAGCAGCTTAAGGGCGTTAGCGGGCCCCATTTACAATGAGCAGTTCTTC
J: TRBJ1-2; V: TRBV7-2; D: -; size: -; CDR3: CASSRTGSLKSHHGYTF; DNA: TGTGCCAGCAGCCGCACCGGGTCCCTCAAATCCCACCATGGCTACACCTTC
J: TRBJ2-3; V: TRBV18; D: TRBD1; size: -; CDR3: CASSPYPGQGGTQYF; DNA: TGTGCCAGCTCACCTTATCCGGGACAGGGGGGTACGCAGTATTTT
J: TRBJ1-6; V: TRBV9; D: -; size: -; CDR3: CASSVEVRSSYNSPLHF; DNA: TGTGCCAGCAGCGTAGAGGTTCGGAGCTCCTATAATTCACCCCTCCACTTT
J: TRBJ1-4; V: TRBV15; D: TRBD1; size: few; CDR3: CATSTGQYNEKLFF; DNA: TGTGCCACCAGCACGGGACAGTACAATGAAAAACTGTTTTTT
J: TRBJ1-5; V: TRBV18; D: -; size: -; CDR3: CASSPSRDQPQHF; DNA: TGTGCCAGCTCACCGAGTCGGGATCAGCCCCAGCATTTT
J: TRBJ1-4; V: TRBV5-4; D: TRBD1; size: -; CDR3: CASSGTTGSNEKLFF; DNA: TGTGCCAGCAGCGGAACGACAGGGTCTAATGAAAAACTGTTTTTT
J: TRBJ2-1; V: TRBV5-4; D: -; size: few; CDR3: CASSSGLSGEQFF; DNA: TGTGCCAGCAGCTCTGGACTCTCCGGTGAGCAGTTCTTC